This TCR beta chain was sequenced during a study of identical twins. The study, taken as a whole, reports: Out-of-frame beta sequences exhibited a weaker degree of excess twin sharing.

The cDNA had a unique molecular identifier and a template-switch universal primer site. MiXCR, applied by TCRdb to the 5' RACE reads, yields one record per CDR3 protein. The sample lists 510,000 or so distinct CDR3 sequences; 15% were seen once. Donors uniformly comprised healthy Caucasians. The CDR3 runs 15 residues. Trimming cost V 3 bases and J 3 bases, with 14 bases left between them. Germline-derived CDR1 and CDR2 are MGHRA and YSYEKL. Concerning this clonotype itself: The target antigen is unknown.

The same data also contributed to another study, on yellow fever vaccine responses in identical twins.

The source is a woman between 18 and 29 years old in good health. The sequenced sample consisted of CD4+ T cells sorted from blood. The chain is built from TRBV4-1 and TRBJ1-2; D is uncertain. The CDR3 DNA is TGCGCCAGCAGCCACCCCCTCGGAGCCGACTATGGCTACACCTTC. Amino acids: CASSHPLGADYGYTF.